The 25 T cell receptor beta chains reported below all come from one sample, sequenced in a study of blood T cell repertoires in COVID-19. Generated by immunoSEQ multiplex PCR, the TCRdb table keeps only in-frame clones and is missing some. The table records 250,000 to 350,000 clones, roughly nine tenths of them present only once. Specimen: peripheral blood. All receptors come from a woman aged 40 to 50 who had recovered from COVID-19.

CDR3 in DNA: TGTGCCACCAGTGAAGGGAGGGGTACTGAAGCTTTCTTT. Protein sequence: CATSEGRGTEAFF. The genes are TRBV24-1 and TRBJ1-1; a possible D gene is TRBD1 (5 bases). V was clipped by 4 bases and J by 5 bases, with 10 bases between them. CDR3 length equals 13 residues. Germline V gives CDR1 KGHDR, CDR2 SFDVKD.

The V gene is TRBV5-1, the J gene TRBJ2-1, with 9 positions matching TRBD1. The germline gives CDR1 SGHRS, CDR2 YFSETQ. V lost 4 bases to trimming and J lost 2 bases; unmatched junction nucleotides: 10. CDR3 length: 17 amino acids. CDR3 sequence: CASSGRQGDAPYNEQFF. CDR3 sequence (DNA): TGCGCCAGCAGCGGAAGACAGGGGGACGCCCCCTACAATGAGCAGTTCTTC.

This clone was found a few times. The sample contains more than one DNA sequence encoding this CDR3. The chain joins TRBV18 to TRBJ2-7, with 7 bases lining up with TRBD1. The germline V gene encodes CDR1 KGHSH and CDR2 LQKENI. The CDR3 spans 13 residues. V lost 3 bases and J lost 3; bases outside the gene matches: 2. The CDR3 DNA sequence: TGTGCCAGCTCACCCGGACAGGACTACGAGCAGTACTTC. This sequence encodes CASSPGQDYEQYF.

The genes are TRBV24-1 and TRBJ1-4; 7 nucleotides agree with TRBD1. V lost 5 bases and J lost 6; bases outside the gene matches: 2. The CDR3 is 13 amino acids. In germline, CDR1 is KGHDR, CDR2 SFDVKD. CDR3 sequence reads: CATSAGGHEKLFF. DNA of the CDR3: TGTGCCACCAGTGCAGGGGGGCATGAAAAACTGTTTTTT.

This chain links TRBV27 with TRBJ2-7; D is perhaps TRBD2 (6 bases). Trimming left V 4 bases short and J 0 bases short, with 10 bases between. The length of the CDR3 is 14 residues. Germline assignment: CDR1 MNHEY and CDR2 SMNVEV (reference sequence). The CDR3 region has the DNA TGTGCCAGCAGTTCCTCGGAGGGCTCCTACGAGCAGTACTTC. Encoded protein: CASSSSEGSYEQYF.

The chain couples TRBV5-4 to TRBJ2-2, with TRBD1 as a possible D gene (6 bases). V dropped 0 bases and J dropped 5 bases, with 14 bases sitting between them. Germline V gene lookup returns CDR1 SGHNT and CDR2 YYREEE (reference sequence). The CDR3 runs 16 residues. The CDR3, as DNA: TGTGCCAGCAGCTTGGAGGGGGAGAGAGGTACCGGGGAGCTGTTTTTT. The encoded protein is CASSLEGERGTGELFF. The whole variable domain, filled in from reference TRBV5-4 and TRBJ2-2, reads ETGVTQSPTHLIKTRGQQVTLRCSSQSGHNTVSWYQQALGQGPQFIFQYYREEENGRGNFPPRFSGLQFPNYSSELNVNALELDDSALYLCASSLEGERGTGELFFGEGSRLTVL.

The J gene is TRBJ2-1, the V gene TRBV7-9; 8 positions agree with TRBD2. The V and J ends lost 6 bases and 5 bases, in that order; junction bases with no gene match: 12. Per germline, CDR1 SEHNR and CDR2 FQNEAQ (reference sequence). The CDR3 consists of 16 residues. CDR3 nucleotides: TGTGCCAGCAGGGGAGAAGAGGGACTAGAGAACAATGAGCAGTTCTTC. Translating it yields CASRGEEGLENNEQFF.

This chain joins TRBV2 and TRBJ2-1, with 9 bases aligning to TRBD1. V lost 6 bases to trimming and J lost 16 bases; unmatched junction nucleotides: 7. The CDR3 totals 11 residues. Germline lookup yields CDR1 SNHLY and CDR2 FYNNEI. Here the CDR3 DNA reads TGTGCCAGCAGGGAACAGGGGGCGAGTTTCTTC. It encodes CASREQGASFF.

This clone was recorded many times. The V and J genes are TRBV6-4 and TRBJ2-3, with D perhaps matching TRBD2 (6 bases). Germline-derived CDR1 and CDR2 are MRHNA and SNTAGT. The germline V and J ends were trimmed by 4 bases and 1 base, with 6 bases remaining between them. This CDR3 has 13 residues. CDR3 protein: CASSASGTDTQYF. The CDR3 bases are TGTGCCAGCAGTGCTAGCGGCACAGATACGCAGTATTTT.

The chain joins TRBV4-1 to TRBJ2-7; TRBD1 matches at 7 bases. Germline V CDR1 and CDR2: MGHRA, YSYEKL. CDR3 length equals 15 residues. V shed 0 bases, J shed 3 bases, and the junction held 5 bases outside the gene matches. The CDR3 DNA follows: TGCGCCAGCAGCCAAGAAAGGGGGCAAGTCTACGAGCAGTACTTC. As protein: CASSQERGQVYEQYF.

The genes are TRBV7-9 and TRBJ2-2; tentatively, D is TRBD2 (7 bases). Germline loops: CDR1 SEHNR, CDR2 FQNEAQ (reference sequence). V was pared by 0 bases and J by 1 base, with 9 bases between. CDR3 length: 16 residues. Here the CDR3 reads CASSLAGGQNTGELFF. CDR3 DNA sequence: TGTGCCAGCAGCTTAGCGGGGGGGCAGAACACCGGGGAGCTGTTTTTT.

The V call is TRBV28, the J call TRBJ1-2; D perhaps matches TRBD1 (5 bases). The CDR3 runs 9 residues. Trimming removed 10 bases from V and 8 bases from J, with 8 bases in between. The V gene's germline CDR1 is MDHEN and CDR2 SYDVKM. The CDR3 DNA follows: TGTGCCACCGGACAAGGCTACACCTTC. Its translation is CATGQGYTF.

This chain joins TRBV3-1 (or the pseudogene TRBV3-2) and TRBJ2-7, with a possible D match to TRBD2 (6 bases). CDR1 and CDR2 from the germline V gene are LGHDT and YNNKEL (reference sequence). V was pared by 1 base and J by 0 bases, with 7 bases between. There are 14 residues in the CDR3. The CDR3 region has the DNA TGTGCCAGCAGCCAAGCTAGCGTCTCCTACGAGCAGTACTTC. Its protein product is CASSQASVSYEQYF.

This clone was counted once. The chain employs TRBV18 and TRBJ2-4; TRBD1 aligns across 8 bases. The V gene's germline CDR1 is KGHSH and CDR2 LQKENI. This CDR3 is 16 amino acids long. Trimming cost V 3 bases and J 3 bases; bases outside gene matches: 7. The CDR3 sequence: CASSPQTGVGKNIQYF. CDR3 DNA sequence: TGTGCCAGCTCACCTCAGACAGGGGTGGGCAAAAACATTCAGTACTTC.

V usage is TRBV27 and J usage is TRBJ1-2; TRBD1 matches at 8 bases. This CDR3 contains 13 residues. Germline CDR1 reads MNHEY; CDR2 reads SMNVEV (reference sequence). V lost 4 bases to trimming and J lost 4 bases; unmatched junction nucleotides: 2. CDR3 amino acids: CASSSQGAYGYTF. CDR3 DNA sequence: TGTGCCAGCAGTTCCCAGGGGGCCTATGGCTACACCTTC.

Regarding this clone: Other DNA sequences from this sample encode an identical CDR3 as well. The rearrangement uses TRBV3-1 (or the pseudogene TRBV3-2) and TRBJ1-2; the D gene is possibly TRBD1 (5 bases). The germline V gene has CDR1 LGHDT and CDR2 YNNKEL (reference sequence). V was clipped by 0 bases and J by 0 bases, with 5 bases between them. The CDR3 consists of 14 residues. CDR3 in amino acids: CASSQEGANYGYTF. The CDR3 DNA is TGTGCCAGCAGCCAAGAAGGGGCTAACTATGGCTACACCTTC.

The chain joins TRBV11-1 to TRBJ1-1, with 7 positions matching TRBD1. CDR3 length: 14 amino acids. CDR1 is SGHAT, CDR2 FQDESV, per germline (reference sequence). Trimming cost V 5 bases and J 3 bases; bases outside gene matches: 6. CDR3 DNA sequence: TGTGCCAGCAGCCTGACAGGGTTTTACACTGAAGCTTTCTTT. Translating it yields CASSLTGFYTEAFF.

V and J are TRBV7-9 and TRBJ2-1; weak D call: TRBD1 (5 bases). The germline CDR1 and CDR2 sequences are SEHNR and FQNEAQ (reference sequence). Trimming stripped 1 base from V and 0 bases from J, with 7 bases between. This CDR3 contains 15 residues. The CDR3: CASSLGRGSYNEQFF. CDR3 sequence (DNA): TGTGCCAGCAGCTTAGGTAGGGGCTCCTACAATGAGCAGTTCTTC. The complete variable domain, with remaining parts taken from reference TRBV7-9 and TRBJ2-1, reads DTGVSQNPRHKITKRGQNVTFRCDPISEHNRLYWYRQTLGQGPEFLTYFQNEAQLEKSRLLSDRFSAERPKGSFSTLEIQRTEQGDSAMYLCASSLGRGSYNEQFFGPGTRLTVL.

The chain links TRBV15 to TRBJ1-4; D possibly corresponds to TRBD1 (5 bases). Germline CDR1 LNHNV, CDR2 YYDKDF (reference sequence). V lost 0 bases and J 8 bases, leaving 16 bases between the germline ends. This CDR3 has 16 amino acids. CDR3 in amino acids: CATSRDPGQGDEKLFF. In DNA, the CDR3 is TGTGCCACCAGCAGAGATCCGGGCCAGGGTGACGAAAAACTGTTTTTT.

This chain joins TRBV28 and TRBJ2-3; TRBD1 aligns across 7 bases. V lost 10 bases to trimming and J lost 2 bases; unmatched junction nucleotides: 9. CDR3 size: 14 residues. Germline V gene lookup returns CDR1 MDHEN and CDR2 SYDVKM. CDR3 sequence: CATSTGTFTDTQYF. CDR3 sequence (DNA): TGTGCCACCTCGACAGGGACCTTCACAGATACGCAGTATTTT. The whole variable domain, filled in from reference TRBV28 and TRBJ2-3, reads DVKVTQSSRYLVKRTGEKVFLECVQDMDHENMFWYRQDPGLGLRLIYFSYDVKMKEKGDIPEGYSVSREKKERFSLILESASTNQTSMYLCATSTGTFTDTQYFGPGTRLTVL.

The V and J genes are TRBV10-3 and TRBJ2-7; 9 nucleotides align to TRBD2. V lost 4 bases, J lost 6 bases, and 13 bases stayed unmatched. Germline V gene sequence: CDR1 ENHRY, CDR2 SYGVKD. The CDR3 is 16 amino acids. This chain's CDR3 is CAISASRVAGEPEQYF. The CDR3 DNA is TGTGCCATCAGTGCCTCGCGGGTAGCGGGAGAACCCGAGCAGTACTTC.

CDR3 protein: CASSETGGLNGSPLHF. DNA of the CDR3: TGTGCCAGCAGTGAGACGGGCGGGCTTAACGGGTCACCCCTCCACTTT. This chain links TRBV25-1 with TRBJ1-6; no firm D call. V lost 3 bases to trimming and J lost 10 bases, with 19 bases between them. CDR1 and CDR2 from the germline V gene are MGHDK and SYGVNS. The length of the CDR3 is 16 residues.

The chain uses TRBV4-1 and TRBJ2-1; 12 bases line up with TRBD2. The J segment lost 7 bases and the V segment lost 6 bases, leaving 4 bases of the junction unmatched. CDR1 is MGHRA and CDR2 is YSYEKL in the germline V gene. The CDR3 has 14 residues. The CDR3 loop reads CASSGTSGQNEQFF. The CDR3 region has the DNA TGCGCCAGCAGTGGGACTAGCGGGCAGAATGAGCAGTTCTTC.

The gene calls are TRBV6-5 and TRBJ1-1; D possibly corresponds to TRBD1 (5 bases). Trimming took 6 bases from V and 3 from J, leaving 11 bases between them. Per the germline V gene, CDR1 is MNHEY and CDR2 is SVGAGI. This CDR3 has 13 residues. The CDR3 bases are TGTGCCAGCAGAATCCAGGGTTACACTGAAGCTTTCTTT. This encodes CASRIQGYTEAFF.

The J gene is TRBJ2-3, the V gene TRBV2, with 13 bases matching TRBD2. CDR3 size: 15 residues. CDR1 is SNHLY and CDR2 is FYNNEI in the germline V gene. Trimming at V came to 4 bases and at J to 7 bases, leaving 5 bases not matched to a gene. For the CDR3, the DNA is TGTGCCAGCAGTGGGGGACTAGCGGGACCGAATACGCAGTATTTT. It codes for CASSGGLAGPNTQYF.